The 18 T cell receptor beta chains below all came from one sample that was sequenced in a study of T cell responses to AZD1222 COVID-19 vaccine. Profiled with immunoSEQ multiplex PCR; TCRdb holds only in-frame clones, not every one. The sample shows approximately 150,000 clones, around 90% of them seen only once. Specimen: peripheral blood, collected 28 days after the second AZD1222 dose. Source of these receptors: an adult who received the AZD1222 COVID-19 vaccine.

This sequence joins TRBV3-1 (or the pseudogene TRBV3-2) and TRBJ2-7, with TRBD2 matching 8 bases. V was clipped by 4 bases and J by 5 bases; unmatched bases: 7. CDR1 is LGHDT and CDR2 is YNNKEL in the germline V gene (reference sequence). The CDR3 covers 14 residues. CDR3 in DNA: TGTGCCAGCAGCCGGGGCGGGAGGATCGACGAGCAGTACTTC. This encodes CASSRGGRIDEQYF.

The chain joins TRBV6-2 or TRBV6-3 to TRBJ2-3; TRBD1 matches 9 bases. The CDR3 spans 15 residues. Germline lookup yields CDR1 MNHEY and CDR2 SVGEGT. Trimming at V came to 2 bases and at J to 0 bases, leaving 0 bases not matched to a gene. In DNA form, the CDR3 reads TGTGCCAGCAGTTACGACAGGGGGAGCACAGATACGCAGTATTTT. Residues: CASSYDRGSTDTQYF.

This chain connects TRBV19 to TRBJ1-2; D gene unclear. Germline loops: CDR1 LNHDA, CDR2 SQIVND (reference sequence). This CDR3 spans 12 amino acids. V lost 9 bases and J lost 5, with 13 bases in between. The CDR3 region is CARRPDVYGYTF. The CDR3 DNA reads TGTGCCAGGAGGCCAGATGTTTATGGCTACACCTTC.

A single count supports this clone. This chain connects TRBV4-3 to TRBJ2-3; 8 bases align to TRBD1. Per germline, CDR1 LGHNA and CDR2 YSLEER. V lost 1 base, J lost 5 bases, and 11 bases stayed unmatched. This CDR3 region has 17 residues. The CDR3 loop reads CASSQGWGRGLGDTQYF. CDR3 nucleotide sequence: TGCGCCAGCAGCCAAGGGTGGGGCAGGGGGCTTGGAGATACGCAGTATTTT.

The chain couples TRBV27 to TRBJ2-3; D gene unclear. There are 17 residues in the CDR3. V dropped 5 bases and J dropped 6 bases, with 24 bases sitting between them. Per the germline V gene, CDR1 is MNHEY and CDR2 is SMNVEV (reference sequence). For the CDR3, the DNA is TGTGCCAGCAGTACCCTGGCGGCGGTTAGGGTTGCCGATACGCAGTATTTT. Amino acids: CASSTLAAVRVADTQYF.

The chain combines TRBV30 with TRBJ1-2; no firm D call. V dropped 2 bases and J dropped 8 bases, with 12 bases sitting between them. The CDR3 length is 12 residues. Germline V gives CDR1 GTSNPN, CDR2 SVGIG (reference sequence). CDR3 protein: CAWSRNWVGYTF. The CDR3 DNA reads as TGTGCCTGGAGTAGGAATTGGGTCGGCTACACCTTC.

The chain employs TRBV3-1 (or the pseudogene TRBV3-2) and TRBJ1-5; TRBD1 might be the D (6 bases). Germline V gene sequence: CDR1 LGHDT, CDR2 YNNKEL (reference sequence). The germline V and J ends were trimmed by 2 bases and 4 bases, with 9 bases remaining between them. The CDR3 is 14 amino acids. In DNA, the CDR3 is TGTGCCAGCAGCCAATTAGGGGGGAATCAGCCCCAGCATTTT. Translating it yields CASSQLGGNQPQHF.

The count of this clone is one. The J gene is TRBJ2-1, the V gene TRBV7-3; TRBD1 aligns across 11 bases. After removal of 5 bases from V and 6 bases from J, the junction contained 3 bases not matched to a gene. Germline V gene sequence: CDR1 SGHTA, CDR2 FQGTGA. The length of the CDR3 is 14 residues. The CDR3 nucleotides read TGTGCCAGCAGCACCGGGACAGGGGGCAATGAGCAGTTCTTC. It encodes CASSTGTGGNEQFF.

A single count supports this clone. The chain has TRBV28 and TRBJ1-1; a weak D match, TRBD1 (5 bases). Trimming took 5 bases from V and 1 from J, leaving 17 bases between them. The CDR3 extends over 16 amino acids. Germline V gene sequence: CDR1 MDHEN, CDR2 SYDVKM. This chain's CDR3 is CASSLPGHLANTEAFF. CDR3 DNA sequence: TGTGCCAGCAGTCTCCCCGGACACTTGGCGAACACTGAAGCTTTCTTT.

This chain connects TRBV7-3 to TRBJ2-1, with D perhaps being TRBD1 or TRBD2 (6 bases each). Looked up from germline, CDR1 is SGHTA and CDR2 is FQGTGA. V lost 6 bases, J lost 4 bases, and 19 bases lay in between. This CDR3 is 16 amino acids long. In DNA form, the CDR3 reads TGTGCCAGCAGTGACGGGGGCGGGACGAAATACAATGAGCAGTTCTTC. Translating gives CASSDGGGTKYNEQFF. Based on the CDR3 plus reference TRBV7-3 and TRBJ2-1, the full variable domain is GAGVSQTPSNKVTEKGKYVELRCDPISGHTALYWYRQSLGQGPEFLIYFQGTGAADDSGLPNDRFFAVRPEGSVSTLKIQRTERGDSAVYLCASSDGGGTKYNEQFFGPGTRLTVL.

This clone was seen only a few times. This chain uses TRBV4-1 with TRBJ2-5; TRBD1 aligns across 7 bases. Losses at the gene ends were 0 bases for V and 13 bases for J; bases not matched to a gene: 14. CDR1 and CDR2 from the germline V gene are MGHRA and YSYEKL. CDR3 length: 15 residues. The CDR3 bases are TGCGCCAGCAGCCAAGAGAGGGACAGTATTTATCCCACGTACTTC. Its translation: CASSQERDSIYPTYF.

The chain combines TRBV28 with TRBJ1-6; weak D call: TRBD1 (5 bases). Deletions cut 5 bases from V and 8 bases from J, with 19 bases between. The germline V gene has CDR1 MDHEN and CDR2 SYDVKM. This CDR3 contains 16 residues. The CDR3 sequence: CASSALGQNTYSPLHF. As DNA, the CDR3 is TGTGCCAGCAGTGCTCTGGGGCAGAATACTTATTCACCCCTCCACTTT.

The chain combines TRBV6-1 with TRBJ2-7; 12 bases fit TRBD2. This CDR3 has 17 residues. V shed 3 bases and J 2 bases; nucleotides not matched to a gene: 8. CDR1 is MNHNS, CDR2 SASEGT, per germline. CDR3 residues: CASSDRLAGAGTYEQYF. The CDR3 DNA reads TGTGCCAGCAGTGACCGACTAGCGGGGGCGGGGACCTACGAGCAGTACTTC.

This clone appeared once. The CDR3 DNA reads TGTGCCAGTCAACGGGGGAACACCGGGGAGCTGTTTTTT. It encodes CASQRGNTGELFF. This chain uses TRBV27 with TRBJ2-2; D may be TRBD2 (5 bases). Trimming removed 9 bases from V and 1 base from J, with 9 bases in between. Germline CDR1 reads MNHEY; CDR2 reads SMNVEV (reference sequence). The CDR3 totals 13 residues.

The J gene is TRBJ1-1, the V gene TRBV27; D might be TRBD1 (6 bases). V lost 3 bases, J lost 8 bases, and 16 bases lay in between. The CDR3 totals 14 residues. CDR1 and CDR2 from the germline V gene are MNHEY and SMNVEV (reference sequence). The CDR3: CASSLRGTWSEAFF. In DNA form, the CDR3 reads TGTGCCAGCAGTTTGAGGGGGACGTGGAGCGAAGCTTTCTTT.

The chain combines TRBV27 with TRBJ2-1; a possible D gene is TRBD2 (6 bases). Germline V gene sequence: CDR1 MNHEY, CDR2 SMNVEV (reference sequence). The CDR3 sequence is 16 residues long. With 2 bases removed from V and 2 bases from J, the gap between germline ends came to 13 bases. The CDR3: CASSLRGLSPYNEQFF. The CDR3 nucleotides read TGTGCCAGCAGTTTAAGGGGACTCTCCCCCTACAATGAGCAGTTCTTC.

The V call is TRBV19, the J call TRBJ1-1; tentative D call: TRBD1 (5 bases). The CDR3 sequence is 15 residues long. Trimming cost V 4 bases and J 0 bases, with 12 bases left between them. Germline-derived CDR1 and CDR2 are LNHDA and SQIVND (reference sequence). The CDR3 DNA follows: TGTGCCAGTAGTAGGCCCAGGGCCGTGAACACTGAAGCTTTCTTT. Protein sequence: CASSRPRAVNTEAFF.

The chain carries TRBV7-2 and TRBJ2-3; D is uncertain. Deletions cut 5 bases from V and 2 bases from J, with 14 bases between. Germline values: CDR1 SGHTA, CDR2 FQGNSA. The CDR3 has 15 amino acids. Here the CDR3 reads CASSRIASYTDTQYF. The CDR3 DNA sequence: TGTGCCAGCAGCCGGATAGCCTCGTACACAGATACGCAGTATTTT.